This TCR beta chain came from a study of CD8+CD57+ T cells in acquired aplastic anemia. Study background: Sorted CD4+ and CD8+ cells yielded DNA averaging around 3.2 ug.

Study-wide results and caveats: Patients showed no significant difference from controls in CD8+ Simpson's diversity.

The CDR3 has 13 amino acids. V was clipped by 2 bases and J by 7 bases; unmatched bases: 3. Profiles of TCR beta VDJ and CDR3 were generated from a genomic DNA template. Via MiXCR, TCRdb re-called the reads, giving one row per CDR3 protein. The table has 130,000 or so distinct CDR3 sequences, approximately 50% seen once; the top ten hold 25% to 35%. For sequencing, patients were chosen who had shown expansion of CD8+CD57+ cells by flow cytometry. Severe acquired aplastic anemia was present in every patient. Regarding this clonotype: The antigen remains undetermined.

The V gene is TRBV12-3 or TRBV12-4, the J gene TRBJ2-7, with 9 positions matching TRBD2. This receptor was taken from a human donor with aplastic anemia. Sequencing used sorted CD4+, CD8+, or CD8+CD57+ T cells (not recorded which) from PBMCs. CDR3 residues: CASSLIAGVEQYF. For the CDR3, the DNA is TGTGCCAGCAGTTTAATAGCGGGGGTTGAGCAGTACTTC.